Shown below are 18 T cell receptor beta chains from a single sample sequenced in a study of CD8 T cells in Susac syndrome. Random hexamers primed reverse transcription of roughly 0.45 to 1 ug RNA. TCRdb fed the immunoSEQ multiplex PCR reads into MiXCR, producing one record per CDR3 protein. This table holds 150,000 to 200,000 distinct CDR3 sequences, about 93% found once. Sequencing was performed on CD4+ T cells from PBMCs. These receptors all stem from a human donor in good health.

This chain links TRBV19 with TRBJ1-2, with D possibly TRBD1 on 5 matching bases. V was pared by 4 bases and J by 6 bases, with 12 bases between. This CDR3 contains 13 residues. The germline V gene encodes CDR1 LNHDA and CDR2 SQIVND (reference sequence). CDR3 nucleotide sequence: TGTGCCAGTAGTAGCAGCAGCAGGGATGGCTACACCTTC. It is translated as CASSSSSRDGYTF.

The chain joins TRBV12-3 or TRBV12-4 to TRBJ1-1; the D gene is possibly TRBD1 (5 bases). The ends were cut back, 5 bases at V and 4 bases at J, with 17 bases in the middle. The CDR3 is made up of 15 amino acids. The CDR3 region is CASSLSGGKGTEAFF. CDR3 nucleotides: TGTGCCAGCAGTCTCTCTGGGGGAAAAGGCACTGAAGCTTTCTTT.

The chain carries TRBV3-1 and TRBJ2-2, with TRBD1 identical over 7 bases. V was clipped by 3 bases and J by 6 bases; unmatched bases: 1. CDR1 and CDR2 (germline): LGHDT, YNNKEL (reference sequence). The CDR3 loop spans 13 amino acids. CDR3 amino acids: CASSQQGAGELFF. CDR3 bases: TGTGCCAGCAGCCAGCAGGGGGCCGGGGAGCTGTTTTTT.

The V gene is TRBV14, the J gene TRBJ2-5; D remains unclear. The ends were cut back, 1 base at V and 5 bases at J, with 11 bases in the middle. Germline assignment: CDR1 SGHDN and CDR2 FVKESK. CDR3 size: 14 residues. CDR3 amino acids: CASSQASWRETQYF. The CDR3 DNA is TGTGCCAGCAGCCAAGCCAGTTGGCGGGAGACCCAGTACTTC.

V usage is TRBV19 and J usage is TRBJ1-5; D not resolved. Trimming removed 3 bases from V and 10 bases from J, with 13 bases in between. The CDR3 contains 13 residues. In germline, CDR1 is LNHDA, CDR2 SQIVND (reference sequence). Here the CDR3 DNA reads TGTGCCAGTAGTATTAACCCCGCGGCCCCCCAGCATTTT. This encodes CASSINPAAPQHF.

V is TRBV3-1 and J is TRBJ2-5, with D hard to call. The germline V gene encodes CDR1 LGHDT and CDR2 YNNKEL (reference sequence). The CDR3 length is 13 residues. The ends were cut back, 0 bases at V and 6 bases at J, with 8 bases in the middle. CDR3 DNA: TGTGCCAGCAGCCAAGAGAGCCGTCAGACCCAGTACTTC. It is translated as CASSQESRQTQYF.

CDR3 nucleotides: TGTGCCAGCAGGACAGGGGTCGCTACTAATTCACCCCTCCACTTT. Encoded protein: CASRTGVATNSPLHF. The chain recombines TRBV7-9 with TRBJ1-6; 8 bases map to TRBD1. This CDR3 comprises 15 residues. J lost 6 bases, V lost 6 bases, and 7 bases had no gene match. Germline values: CDR1 SEHNR, CDR2 FQNEAQ (reference sequence).

The DNA of the CDR3 is TGCAGTGCTAGAGGGGCAGGGAATCAGCCCCAGCATTTT. As protein: CSARGAGNQPQHF. The chain employs TRBV20-1 and TRBJ1-5, with a weak D call TRBD1 (5 bases). The V end lost 1 base, the J end lost 4 bases, and 8 bases lay between the germline ends. This CDR3 is 13 amino acids long. Germline values: CDR1 DFQATT, CDR2 SNEGSKA (reference sequence).

This clonotype has only a few counts. The chain is built from TRBV6-1 and TRBJ2-7; the D is unclear. Trimming shortened V by 0 bases and J by 3 bases, and 9 bases separated the two germline ends. There are 14 residues in the CDR3. Germline V gene lookup returns CDR1 MNHNS and CDR2 SASEGT. The CDR3 loop reads CASSEATLYYEQYF. The DNA for the CDR3 is TGTGCCAGCAGTGAAGCGACTCTGTACTACGAGCAGTACTTC.

In DNA form, the CDR3 reads TGCAGCGTTAGAAGCGGGGGTGATTCATACGAGCAGTACTTC. Translated, it gives CSVRSGGDSYEQYF. This chain uses TRBV29-1 with TRBJ2-7; TRBD2 matches at 8 bases. V shed 5 bases and J 4 bases; nucleotides not matched to a gene: 10. The CDR3 spans 14 residues. Per the germline V gene, CDR1 is SQVTM and CDR2 is ANQGSEA.

The V call is TRBV20-1, the J call TRBJ2-5; 8 bases are shared with TRBD2. The CDR3 length is 17 residues. V dropped 0 bases and J dropped 3; count of bases not matched to a gene: 12. The V gene's germline CDR1 is DFQATT and CDR2 SNEGSKA (reference sequence). CDR3 nucleotides: TGCAGTGCTAGAGATCCCACCAGCGGGGGTACCAAAGAGACCCAGTACTTC. Translation gives CSARDPTSGGTKETQYF.

The chain carries TRBV27 and TRBJ1-2; no reliable D call. The CDR3 is 13 residues long. The ends were cut back, 3 bases at V and 4 bases at J, with 9 bases in the middle. CDR1 and CDR2 (germline): MNHEY, SMNVEV (reference sequence). This chain's CDR3 is CASSFRGSYGYTF. CDR3 nucleotides: TGTGCCAGCAGTTTTCGGGGTAGCTATGGCTACACCTTC.

For the CDR3, the DNA is TGTGCCAGCTCACCAGCGCGAAGCACAGATACGCAGTATTTT. Its translation is CASSPARSTDTQYF. This chain uses TRBV18 with TRBJ2-3, with D unclear. The V gene's germline CDR1 is KGHSH and CDR2 LQKENI. The ends were cut back, 2 bases at V and 0 bases at J, with 6 bases in the middle. The CDR3 runs to 14 residues.

The chain couples TRBV12-3 or TRBV12-4 to TRBJ1-6; the D is unclear. V lost 7 bases and J lost 6, with 7 bases in between. This CDR3 spans 12 amino acids. The CDR3 spells CASKAANSPLHF. The CDR3 nucleotides read TGTGCCAGCAAGGCAGCTAATTCACCCCTCCACTTT.

This rearrangement joins TRBV20-1 to TRBJ2-3; D ambiguous. Trimming removed 3 bases from V and 6 bases from J, with 10 bases in between. The CDR3 totals 12 residues. Per germline, CDR1 DFQATT and CDR2 SNEGSKA (reference sequence). CDR3 in amino acids: CSASQSVDTQYF. Here the CDR3 DNA reads TGCAGTGCTAGTCAAAGTGTTGATACGCAGTATTTT.

V usage is TRBV11-1 and J usage is TRBJ2-2; 9 nucleotides line up with TRBD1. The V gene end was trimmed by 4 bases and the J gene end by 3 bases; junction bases not matched to a gene: 18. This CDR3 contains 20 residues. Germline CDR1 SGHAT, CDR2 FQDESV (reference sequence). CDR3 sequence: CASSSLTAGTGKRDTGELFF. The DNA for the CDR3 is TGTGCCAGCAGCTCGCTCACGGCGGGGACAGGGAAAAGGGACACCGGGGAGCTGTTTTTT.

This sequence joins TRBV5-1 and TRBJ2-5, with 13 nucleotides matching TRBD2. With V trimmed by 6 bases and J by 3 bases, 5 bases remained unmatched. The germline V gene encodes CDR1 SGHRS and CDR2 YFSETQ. This CDR3 region has 15 residues. This CDR3 reads CASKLGLAGKETQYF. In DNA form, the CDR3 reads TGCGCCAGCAAATTGGGACTAGCGGGGAAAGAGACCCAGTACTTC.

The V call is TRBV20-1, the J call TRBJ2-3, with TRBD1 matching 9 bases. The CDR3 sequence is 14 residues long. Trimming took 1 base from V and 2 from J; bases not matched to a gene: 1. Germline CDR1 reads DFQATT; CDR2 reads SNEGSKA (reference sequence). CDR3 in amino acids: CSARGDRATDTQYF. The CDR3, as DNA: TGCAGTGCTAGAGGGGACAGGGCCACAGATACGCAGTATTTT.